This T cell receptor (beta chain) emerged from a study of shared clonotypes between healthy human individuals. Study-level background: Donors consisted of two women and a few men between 18 and 49. Plates per donor: three CD4 naive, three CD4 memory, two CD8 naive, one CD8 memory.

Naive CD8 cells, CD45RO-negative and positively selected for CCR7, excluded terminally differentiated effector memory CD45RA+ cells. Clones were sequenced by immunoSEQ multiplex PCR, and TCRdb holds only the in-frame ones, with some missing. The sample lists about 2.1 million clones, roughly 95% occurring once. With respect to this clone: This same CDR3 is encoded by further DNA sequences in the sample.

CDR1 SEHNR and CDR2 FQNEAQ come from the germline V gene (reference sequence). The CDR3 sequence is 15 residues long. V gave up 1 base and J gave up 1 base, with 11 bases separating them. This sequence originates from a man in his late teens or twenties in good health. Some clones in this sample may be carry-over from other donors' samples. The V and J genes are TRBV7-9 and TRBJ2-7; D not resolved. Sequencing used naive CD8+ T cells from PBMCs. The CDR3 loop reads CASSLGAGTSYEQYF. CDR3 coding DNA: TGTGCCAGCAGCTTAGGAGCAGGTACGTCCTACGAGCAGTACTTC.